A single sample gave rise to the 20 T cell receptor beta chains below, sequenced in a study of CD4 T cells in relation to SARS-CoV-2 and coronaviruses (dated by TCRdb to the early 2020s). CD4+ T cells from unexposed donors were collected before the COVID-19 pandemic (2011-2018). Receptor amplification or capture employed the immunoSEQ multiplex PCR assay. In its TCRdb copy, this immuneACCESS table keeps in-frame sequences only and misses some clones. Where compared with another copy, unresolved V genes explain less than half of these, and the others have no known cause. A total of about 59,000 clones appear in this sample, just over 85% of them only once. Of the sample, around 1.3% falls within the top ten clones. The sample taken for sequencing was memory CD4+ T cells from PBMCs. What the cell subset or site label conveys for this sample: memory (non-naive) CD4+ T cells. These receptors all come from a human donor in good health.

The chain has TRBV7-6 and TRBJ2-7; D remains ambiguous. This CDR3 region has 11 residues. Trimming took off 0 bases at V and 13 bases at J, with 10 bases between the two ends. Per the germline V gene, CDR1 is SGHVS and CDR2 is FNYEAQ. This CDR3 reads CASSLALLFYF. DNA for the CDR3: TGTGCCAGCAGCTTAGCCCTCCTTTTTTACTTC. Based on the CDR3 plus reference TRBV7-6 and TRBJ2-7, the full variable domain is GAGVSQSPRYKVTKRGQDVALRCDPISGHVSLYWYRQALGQGPEFLTYFNYEAQQDKSGLPNDRFSAERPEGSISTLTIQRTEQRDSAMYRCASSLALLFYFGPGTRLTVT.

The V call is TRBV7-3, the J call TRBJ2-3, with TRBD2 matching 12 bases. CDR1 and CDR2 from the germline V gene are SGHTA and FQGTGA. The CDR3 runs 15 residues. V shed 1 base and J 6 bases; nucleotides not matched to a gene: 2. The CDR3 sequence is CASSLMGTSGDTQYF. As DNA, the CDR3 is TGTGCCAGCAGCTTAATGGGGACTAGCGGGGATACGCAGTATTTT.

This sequence joins TRBV5-6 and TRBJ2-2; 7 positions match TRBD2. Germline CDR1 and CDR2: SGHDT and YYEEEE. The J segment lost 2 bases and the V segment lost 0 bases, leaving 7 bases of the junction unmatched. CDR3 length equals 17 residues. CDR3 bases: TGTGCCAGCAGCTTGGCCGGGCTAGCGGTAAACACCGGGGAGCTGTTTTTT. It codes for CASSLAGLAVNTGELFF.

In its sample, this clone was seen a few times. This chain connects TRBV10-3 to TRBJ1-6; 7 bases match TRBD1. J was trimmed by 0 bases and V by 10 bases; bases with no gene match: 3. In germline, CDR1 is ENHRY, CDR2 SYGVKD. CDR3 length equals 14 residues. This chain's CDR3 is CATNRGSYNSPLHF. The CDR3 nucleotides are TGTGCCACCAACAGGGGCTCCTATAATTCACCCCTCCACTTT.

The CDR3 loop is CASTDRISSYEQYF. The CDR3 nucleotides are TGTGCCAGCACCGACAGGATTAGCTCCTACGAGCAGTACTTC. The chain has TRBV28 and TRBJ2-7, with TRBD1 as a possible D gene (6 bases). The CDR3 length is 14 residues. V lost 7 bases and J lost 0, with 13 bases in between. Germline V gene data show CDR1 as MDHEN and CDR2 as SYDVKM.

The V gene is TRBV7-9, the J gene TRBJ1-1; unclear D gene. Trimming took off 3 bases at V and 0 bases at J, with 5 bases between the two ends. There are 13 residues in the CDR3. Germline V CDR1 and CDR2: SEHNR, FQNEAQ (reference sequence). The CDR3 DNA reads TGTGCCAGCAGCTTCTCTTTGAACACTGAAGCTTTCTTT. Encoded protein: CASSFSLNTEAFF.

CDR3 protein: CASSLSWQAYGYTF. CDR3 bases: TGTGCCAGCAGTTTATCGTGGCAAGCCTATGGCTACACCTTC. V gene TRBV28 combines with J gene TRBJ1-2; no definite D call. CDR1 is MDHEN, CDR2 SYDVKM, per germline. This CDR3 has 14 residues. Trimming cost V 1 base and J 4 bases, with 10 bases left between them.

The V gene is TRBV5-1, the J gene TRBJ2-2; D may match TRBD1 or TRBD2 (5 bases each). The CDR3 consists of 15 residues. Trimming shortened V by 1 base and J by 5 bases, and 12 bases separated the two germline ends. Germline V gene sequence: CDR1 SGHRS, CDR2 YFSETQ. The CDR3 spells CASSLNGAGTGELFF. In nucleotides, the CDR3 is TGCGCCAGCAGCTTGAACGGGGCAGGGACCGGGGAGCTGTTTTTT.

This clone was picked up a small number of times. The chain employs TRBV6-6 and TRBJ2-7; D gene ambiguous. This CDR3 spans 13 amino acids. The germline V gene has CDR1 MNHNY and CDR2 SVGAGI (reference sequence). Trimming took off 9 bases at V and 0 bases at J, with 12 bases between the two ends. DNA for the CDR3: TGTGCCAGTGGAAGTGGGATCTCCTACGAGCAGTACTTC. Translated, it gives CASGSGISYEQYF.

The CDR3 protein is CASSERDRGLKTQYF. For the CDR3, the DNA is TGTGCCAGCAGCGAAAGGGACAGGGGCTTGAAGACCCAGTACTTC. This sequence joins TRBV7-8 and TRBJ2-5; 10 bases line up with TRBD1. The CDR3 is 15 amino acids. V dropped 5 bases and J dropped 6; count of bases not matched to a gene: 9. Germline values: CDR1 SGHVS, CDR2 FQNEAQ.

This CDR3 reads CASNPSAGHEQYF. In DNA, the CDR3 is TGTGCCAGCAACCCATCGGCAGGGCACGAGCAGTACTTC. The chain employs TRBV6-2 or TRBV6-3 and TRBJ2-7; TRBD1 is a possible D gene (5 bases). This CDR3 region has 13 residues. CDR1 is MNHEY, CDR2 SVGEGT, per germline. Trimming took 7 bases from V and 5 from J, leaving 15 bases between them.

This sequence joins TRBV27 and TRBJ1-1, with 7 bases matching TRBD1. Germline V gene lookup returns CDR1 MNHEY and CDR2 SMNVEV (reference sequence). The CDR3 is 14 amino acids. J was trimmed by 0 bases and V by 6 bases; bases with no gene match: 4. CDR3 sequence reads: CASRRGQVNTEAFF. DNA for the CDR3: TGTGCCAGCAGGCGAGGACAGGTGAACACTGAAGCTTTCTTT.

The chain employs TRBV28 and TRBJ2-2; possibly TRBD1 for D (6 bases). CDR1 MDHEN and CDR2 SYDVKM come from the germline V gene. The V end lost 7 bases, the J end lost 6 bases, and 21 bases lay between the germline ends. The CDR3 is made up of 16 amino acids. CDR3 residues: CASTTRTRGGPGELFF. The CDR3, as DNA: TGTGCCAGCACCACTAGAACACGAGGGGGACCCGGGGAGCTGTTTTTT.

This clone was counted between two and nine times. This chain joins TRBV2 and TRBJ2-1, with TRBD1 as a possible D gene (5 bases). Trimming removed 4 bases at V and 0 bases at J, with 10 bases between. The V gene's germline CDR1 is SNHLY and CDR2 FYNNEI. The CDR3 contains 15 residues. Written as DNA, the CDR3 is TGTGCCAGCAGTGCGAACAGGCGCTCCTACAATGAGCAGTTCTTC. It encodes CASSANRRSYNEQFF.

The chain carries TRBV18 and TRBJ1-5; D call uncertain. The CDR3 spans 15 residues. V was shortened by 3 bases and J by 9 bases, with 18 bases between the two germline ends. CDR1 and CDR2 from the germline V gene are KGHSH and LQKENI. In DNA, the CDR3 is TGTGCCAGCTCACCTTTTAAGGGCCCGGAGGGGCCCCAGCATTTT. This sequence encodes CASSPFKGPEGPQHF.

The chain is built from TRBV28 and TRBJ1-5, with 9 bases aligning to TRBD1. This CDR3 spans 14 amino acids. The V gene end was trimmed by 5 bases and the J gene end by 5 bases; junction bases not matched to a gene: 4. The germline gives CDR1 MDHEN, CDR2 SYDVKM. CDR3 nucleotide sequence: TGTGCCAGCAGTCTGGGACAGGGCCATCAGCCCCAGCATTTT. It specifies CASSLGQGHQPQHF.

The chain is built from TRBV29-1 and TRBJ2-3, with TRBD2 matching over 10 bases. The CDR3 runs 15 residues. Germline assignment: CDR1 SQVTM and CDR2 ANQGSEA. V shed 4 bases and J 7 bases; nucleotides not matched to a gene: 11. The CDR3 spells CSVGSSGSVGNTQYF. The CDR3 nucleotides are TGCAGCGTTGGCTCTAGCGGGAGCGTAGGGAATACGCAGTATTTT.

The chain carries TRBV7-8 and TRBJ1-2; 8 bases map to TRBD1. The V gene end was trimmed by 6 bases and the J gene end by 5 bases; junction bases not matched to a gene: 5. The V gene's germline CDR1 is SGHVS and CDR2 FQNEAQ. The CDR3 length is 13 residues. The CDR3 DNA follows: TGTGCCAGCAGTTCCGGACAGGGATATGGCTACACCTTC. Protein: CASSSGQGYGYTF.

J is TRBJ2-5 and V is TRBV7-9; 7 positions match TRBD2. CDR3 length: 15 residues. Germline V gene lookup returns CDR1 SEHNR and CDR2 FQNEAQ (reference sequence). V lost 5 bases, J lost 3 bases, and 9 bases stayed unmatched. Here the CDR3 reads CASSRSSGGEETQYF. The CDR3 DNA sequence: TGTGCCAGCAGCCGTTCCTCGGGGGGAGAAGAGACCCAGTACTTC. Supplemented by reference TRBV7-9 and TRBJ2-5, the full variable domain reads DTGVSQNPRHKITKRGQNVTFRCDPISEHNRLYWYRQTLGQGPEFLTYFQNEAQLEKSRLLSDRFSAERPKGSFSTLEIQRTEQGDSAMYLCASSRSSGGEETQYFGPGTRLLVL.

The chain recombines TRBV2 with TRBJ1-4, with D tentatively TRBD1 (5 bases). This CDR3 spans 16 amino acids. Germline CDR1 and CDR2: SNHLY and FYNNEI. Trimming took 7 bases from V and 8 from J, leaving 23 bases between them. The DNA of the CDR3 is TGTGCCAGCACCAAAGCCGTGGGACGGCTGAGGGAAAAACTGTTTTTT. It specifies CASTKAVGRLREKLFF. Full variable domain (rest looked up from reference TRBV2 and TRBJ1-4): EPEVTQTPSHQVTQMGQEVILRCVPISNHLYFYWYRQILGQKVEFLVSFYNNEISEKSEIFDDQFSVERPDGSNFTLKIRSTKLEDSAMYFCASTKAVGRLREKLFFGSGTQLSVL.